These T cell receptor beta chains were read from a single sample in a study of blood T cell repertoires in COVID-19. Some clones are missing from TCRdb's copy, which holds only in-frame ones; the method was immunoSEQ multiplex PCR. The profile covers just over 65,000 clones, with approximately 89% appearing a single time and less than 1.5% taken by the ten largest. Sequences were obtained from peripheral blood. These receptor sequences come from a man aged 60 to 69 with acute or convalescent COVID-19. Both conserved end residues are trimmed from each CDR3. Fields, in order: V gene, J gene, CDR3 protein.

TRBV5-1	TRBJ2-7	ASSAYPGQTTYEQY
TRBV7-9	TRBJ1-2	ASSSLSLTGDTGYGYT
TRBV19	TRBJ1-1	ASSTHREHTEAF
TRBV7-3	TRBJ2-2	ASSFGDGELF
TRBV12-5	TRBJ2-1	ASSNEQF
TRBV11-2	TRBJ1-1	ASSSDSPEAF
TRBV14	TRBJ2-6	ASSQGSDKPSGANVLT
TRBV11-1	TRBJ1-6	ASSLNRAHNSPLH
TRBV25-1	TRBJ1-4	ASSLTGATNEKLF
TRBV7-9	TRBJ1-4	ASSLDRNEKLF
TRBV4-1	TRBJ1-3	ASSQGTVNTIY
TRBV7-6	TRBJ1-1	ASSPGVVTEAF
TRBV6-7	TRBJ1-2	ARQGAGSYGYT
TRBV5-1	TRBJ2-2	ASSPASSSFPGELF
TRBV9	TRBJ2-1	ASSPEDSYNEQF
TRBV18	TRBJ1-1	ASSPLGPRGQMNTEAF
TRBV7-2	TRBJ2-2	ASSFQGGQGGELF
TRBV10-3	TRBJ1-3	AISGGDRVYSGNTIY
TRBV9	TRBJ2-7	ASSVATLRGEEQY
TRBV7-2	TRBJ1-1	ASSLEHKNTEAF
TRBV5-1	TRBJ1-1	ASSRYRGPMVNTEAF
TRBV2	TRBJ1-4	ASSEWGHVTNEKLF
TRBV28	TRBJ2-7	ATWSGWAGGYEQY
TRBV2	TRBJ1-4	ASRAAGGLREKLF
TRBV6-5	TRBJ1-5	ASGIGGSNQPQH
TRBV9	TRBJ2-7	ASSPDPRGPMGEQY
TRBV19	TRBJ2-3	ASRTSGGDTQY
TRBV27	TRBJ1-2	ASRGDRERQSYGYT
TRBV7-2	TRBJ2-3	ASSSGSTDTQY
TRBV19	TRBJ1-2	ASSIGDGTGYGYT
TRBV25-1	TRBJ1-2	ASSSLGGEGYT
TRBV3-1/TRBV3-2	TRBJ2-7	ASSAYRDSKGYEQY
TRBV5-1	TRBJ1-3	ASSLDLLGNTIY
TRBV4-2	TRBJ2-1	ASSLPGTSGTEQF
TRBV18	TRBJ2-1	ASSPDRGTNNEQF
TRBV6-1	TRBJ2-7	ASSEDFRVTFREQY
TRBV7-9	TRBJ2-4	ASSLGGGNIQY
TRBV9	TRBJ2-2	ASSVAVGLQGVGELF
TRBV12-3/TRBV12-4	TRBJ1-3	ASSPIGNTIY
TRBV27	TRBJ1-2	ASSPRDRALEGYT
TRBV19	TRBJ2-2	ASSPQGNTGELF
TRBV6-6	TRBJ1-2	ASSRLQGYGYT
TRBV5-1	TRBJ1-1	ASSFSGVNTEAF
TRBV12-5	TRBJ1-1	ASGLVAIGGPEAF
TRBV9	TRBJ2-3	ASDRGDHTDTQY
TRBV29-1	TRBJ2-7	SVRQGSYEQY
TRBV5-1	TRBJ2-5	ASSMGRQGTETQY
TRBV7-9	TRBJ2-1	ASSLADRGRNEQF
TRBV5-6	TRBJ1-6	ASSLLTGRGNSPLH
TRBV5-1	TRBJ1-1	ASSPGQKRAEAF
TRBV29-1	TRBJ2-7	SVGRWGLSYEQY
TRBV27	TRBJ1-1	ASSPRAVNTEAF
TRBV25-1	TRBJ1-4	ASTPTGAGGTNEKLF
TRBV19	TRBJ1-1	ASSGGQWTEAF